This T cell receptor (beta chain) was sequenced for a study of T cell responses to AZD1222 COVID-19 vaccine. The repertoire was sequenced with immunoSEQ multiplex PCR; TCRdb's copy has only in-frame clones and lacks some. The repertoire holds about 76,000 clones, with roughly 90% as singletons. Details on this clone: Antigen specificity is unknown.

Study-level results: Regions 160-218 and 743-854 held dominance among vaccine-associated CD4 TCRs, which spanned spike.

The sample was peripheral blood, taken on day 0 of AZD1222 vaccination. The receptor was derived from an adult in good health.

CDR3 nucleotides: TGTGCCAGCAGCCAAGAAGGGGACAGGGCGGATGGCTACACCTTC. Translated: CASSQEGDRADGYTF. The V call is TRBV3-1 (or the pseudogene TRBV3-2), the J call TRBJ1-2; 9 nucleotides agree with TRBD1. The CDR3 is 15 amino acids. J was trimmed by 6 bases and V by 0 bases; bases with no gene match: 5. The germline V gene encodes CDR1 LGHDT and CDR2 YNNKEL (reference sequence).